A selection of T cell receptor beta chains follows, all from one sample in a study of blood T cells in healthy people across ages. TCRdb re-derived calls from the 5' RACE reads in MiXCR, one entry per CDR3 protein. The sample includes roughly 700,000 distinct CDR3 sequences, just under 25% seen only once; the top ten take more than 7.5%. This same sample was also taken into another study, of T cells of mothers and their children.

The specimen was blood. Receptors originate from a boy aged 10-17 years in good health. CDR3s include the opening cysteine and the closing phenylalanine or tryptophan. Fields, in order: V gene, clone size, D gene, J gene, CDR3 DNA, CDR3 protein. D genes are given only for firm matches. For some rows the clone size is stated as once, few or many, or as a class when expanded; others skip it.

v_gene: TRBV29-1; abundance: few; d_gene: .; j_gene: TRBJ1-1; CDR3nt: TGCAGCGTGGGGCTCAGGGGTGGAACTGAAGCTTTCTTT; CDR3aa: CSVGLRGGTEAFF
v_gene: TRBV20-1; abundance: few; d_gene: .; j_gene: TRBJ2-3; CDR3nt: TGCAGTGCTAGCCGGCTGAACACAGATACGCAGTATTTT; CDR3aa: CSASRLNTDTQYF
v_gene: TRBV7-2; abundance: few; d_gene: .; j_gene: TRBJ1-4; CDR3nt: TGTGCCAGCAGCTTACGGGGGGGACCTAATGAAAAACTGTTTTTT; CDR3aa: CASSLRGGPNEKLFF
v_gene: TRBV7-2; abundance: once; d_gene: TRBD2; j_gene: TRBJ2-3; CDR3nt: TGTGCCAGCAGCTCGGGACTAGCGGGGTTGTCAGATACGCAGTATTTT; CDR3aa: CASSSGLAGLSDTQYF
v_gene: TRBV3-1; abundance: .; d_gene: .; j_gene: TRBJ1-6; CDR3nt: TGTGCCAGCAGCCAAGATAACAGTAATTCACCCCTCCACTTT; CDR3aa: CASSQDNSNSPLHF
v_gene: TRBV27; abundance: .; d_gene: TRBD2; j_gene: TRBJ2-5; CDR3nt: TGTGCCAGCTTACCCCCTACTAGCGGGGAAGAGACCCAGTACTTC; CDR3aa: CASLPPTSGEETQYF
v_gene: TRBV3-1; abundance: once; d_gene: TRBD2; j_gene: TRBJ2-2; CDR3nt: TGTGCCAGCAGCCAAGGACTAGCGGGAGCGCTGAGCACCGGGGAGCTGTTTTTT; CDR3aa: CASSQGLAGALSTGELFF
v_gene: TRBV7-9; abundance: .; d_gene: TRBD1; j_gene: TRBJ2-4; CDR3nt: TGTGCCAGCAGGATGGGACAGGCCGACATTCAGTACTTC; CDR3aa: CASRMGQADIQYF
v_gene: TRBV29-1; abundance: .; d_gene: TRBD1; j_gene: TRBJ2-1; CDR3nt: TGCAGCGTTGAACCGGACAGGATTGAGCAGTTCTTC; CDR3aa: CSVEPDRIEQFF
v_gene: TRBV20-1; abundance: .; d_gene: TRBD1; j_gene: TRBJ1-1; CDR3nt: TGCAGTGCTGGGACAGGAATGAACACTGAAGCTTTCTTT; CDR3aa: CSAGTGMNTEAFF
v_gene: TRBV7-9; abundance: few; d_gene: .; j_gene: TRBJ2-3; CDR3nt: TGTGCCAGCAGCTCAACCCTTCGGACAGATACGCAGTATTTT; CDR3aa: CASSSTLRTDTQYF
v_gene: TRBV19; abundance: .; d_gene: .; j_gene: TRBJ1-3; CDR3nt: TGTGCCAGCCGGGAGGACACGAACTCTGGAAACACCATATATTTT; CDR3aa: CASREDTNSGNTIYF
v_gene: TRBV19; abundance: few; d_gene: TRBD2; j_gene: TRBJ2-5; CDR3nt: TGTGCCAGTAGTTCTCGACTAGCGGGGGACCAAGAGACCCAGTACTTC; CDR3aa: CASSSRLAGDQETQYF
v_gene: TRBV29-1; abundance: .; d_gene: .; j_gene: TRBJ2-1; CDR3nt: TGCAGCGTGGACGTAGACAATGAGCAGTTCTTC; CDR3aa: CSVDVDNEQFF
v_gene: TRBV24-1; abundance: few; d_gene: TRBD1; j_gene: TRBJ1-5; CDR3nt: TGTGCCACCAGTGATGCGGACAGGTTGGGTCAGCCCCAGCATTTT; CDR3aa: CATSDADRLGQPQHF
v_gene: TRBV29-1; abundance: .; d_gene: TRBD2; j_gene: TRBJ2-1; CDR3nt: TGCAGCGTTGAAGATCTAGGTAGCGGGAGCACAGAAAGCTATGAGCAGTTCTTC; CDR3aa: CSVEDLGSGSTESYEQFF
v_gene: TRBV10-3; abundance: .; d_gene: TRBD2; j_gene: TRBJ2-7; CDR3nt: TGTGCCATCAGGATGCTAGCGGGAGATTCCTACGAGCAGTACTTC; CDR3aa: CAIRMLAGDSYEQYF
v_gene: TRBV19; abundance: few; d_gene: .; j_gene: TRBJ1-5; CDR3nt: TGTGCCAGTAGTATCGGTCGCGTAGATCAGCCCCAGCATTTT; CDR3aa: CASSIGRVDQPQHF
v_gene: TRBV7-8; abundance: .; d_gene: TRBD2; j_gene: TRBJ2-1; CDR3nt: TGTGCCAGCAGCTCCGGACTAGCGGGGGGCTCCTCCTACAATGAGCAGTTCTTC; CDR3aa: CASSSGLAGGSSYNEQFF
v_gene: TRBV3-1; abundance: .; d_gene: TRBD1; j_gene: TRBJ1-4; CDR3nt: TGTGCCAGCAGCCAGCAGAGGACAGGGGCTTTGAGGAACGAAAAACTGTTTTTT; CDR3aa: CASSQQRTGALRNEKLFF
v_gene: TRBV19; abundance: .; d_gene: TRBD1; j_gene: TRBJ2-7; CDR3nt: TGTGCCAGTAGGGCTCCGGGACAGGGTTCCTACGAGCAGTACTTC; CDR3aa: CASRAPGQGSYEQYF
v_gene: TRBV2; abundance: few; d_gene: .; j_gene: TRBJ2-1; CDR3nt: TGTGCCAGCAGTGGGGGTGGTTACAATGAGCAGTTCTTC; CDR3aa: CASSGGGYNEQFF
v_gene: TRBV29-1; abundance: .; d_gene: TRBD1; j_gene: TRBJ1-2; CDR3nt: TGCAGCGCCGGACAGGTTAACTATGGCTACACCTTC; CDR3aa: CSAGQVNYGYTF
v_gene: TRBV6-2/TRBV6-3; abundance: .; d_gene: .; j_gene: TRBJ2-1; CDR3nt: TGTGCCAGCGGCGACCGGAATGAGCAGTTCTTC; CDR3aa: CASGDRNEQFF
v_gene: TRBV15; abundance: .; d_gene: TRBD1; j_gene: TRBJ1-6; CDR3nt: TGTGCCACCAGCAGAGACCTCGGGACAGCCAATTCACCCCTTCACTTT; CDR3aa: CATSRDLGTANSPLHF
v_gene: TRBV29-1; abundance: .; d_gene: TRBD2; j_gene: TRBJ2-7; CDR3nt: TGCAGCGTTGAAGATACTAGCGTGTACGAGCAGTACTTC; CDR3aa: CSVEDTSVYEQYF
v_gene: TRBV14; abundance: many; d_gene: TRBD2; j_gene: TRBJ2-5; CDR3nt: TGTGCCAGCAGCCCCGGACTAGCGGGGGCCCAAAGGGAGACCCAGTACTTC; CDR3aa: CASSPGLAGAQRETQYF
v_gene: TRBV7-9; abundance: few; d_gene: .; j_gene: TRBJ1-4; CDR3nt: TGTGCCAGCAGCTTAGCGCTGGGGGAATTTGATGAAAAACTGTTTTTT; CDR3aa: CASSLALGEFDEKLFF
v_gene: TRBV5-1; abundance: few; d_gene: TRBD2; j_gene: TRBJ2-1; CDR3nt: TGCGCCAGCAGCTCCGGGACTAGCGCAGCCTACGATGAGCAGTTCTTC; CDR3aa: CASSSGTSAAYDEQFF
v_gene: TRBV20-1; abundance: once; d_gene: TRBD1; j_gene: TRBJ1-4; CDR3nt: TGCAGTGCTACCTCGGGACAGGGGACGAAAAAACTGTTTTTT; CDR3aa: CSATSGQGTKKLFF
v_gene: TRBV6-2/TRBV6-3; abundance: .; d_gene: .; j_gene: TRBJ1-1; CDR3nt: TGTGCCAGCGGGCGTAGCACTGAAGCTTTCTTT; CDR3aa: CASGRSTEAFF
v_gene: TRBV29-1; abundance: few; d_gene: .; j_gene: TRBJ2-5; CDR3nt: TGCAGCGCCACCCGCACGGGCCAAGAGACCCAGTACTTC; CDR3aa: CSATRTGQETQYF
v_gene: TRBV6-1; abundance: .; d_gene: TRBD2; j_gene: TRBJ2-1; CDR3nt: TGTGCCAGCAGTGACCATACTAGCGGGAGGTACAATGAGCAGTTCTTC; CDR3aa: CASSDHTSGRYNEQFF
v_gene: TRBV7-6; abundance: .; d_gene: TRBD2; j_gene: TRBJ2-1; CDR3nt: TGTGCCAGCAGCTTAGGAGGGCTAGCGGGAGTCAATGAGCAGTTCTTC; CDR3aa: CASSLGGLAGVNEQFF
v_gene: TRBV4-1; abundance: .; d_gene: TRBD2; j_gene: TRBJ2-7; CDR3nt: TGCGCCAGCAGCCGGCTAGGGGCCAGCGGGAGTCGGGGTACCTACGAGCAGTACTTC; CDR3aa: CASSRLGASGSRGTYEQYF
v_gene: TRBV29-1; abundance: .; d_gene: .; j_gene: TRBJ2-5; CDR3nt: TGCAGCGTTGCGGAGGGCGGAAAAGAGACCCAGTACTTC; CDR3aa: CSVAEGGKETQYF
v_gene: TRBV27; abundance: few; d_gene: TRBD2; j_gene: TRBJ2-7; CDR3nt: TGTGCCAGCAGTCTTAGCGGGAGTTCGGCCGAGCAGTACTTC; CDR3aa: CASSLSGSSAEQYF
v_gene: TRBV2; abundance: .; d_gene: TRBD2; j_gene: TRBJ2-7; CDR3nt: TGTGCCAGCATTGATCCTAGCGGGTCCTACGAGCAGTACTTC; CDR3aa: CASIDPSGSYEQYF
v_gene: TRBV7-9; abundance: few; d_gene: .; j_gene: TRBJ2-5; CDR3nt: TGTGCCAGCAGCAGCACCGAGTCGGGGGAGACCCAGTACTTC; CDR3aa: CASSSTESGETQYF
v_gene: TRBV5-1; abundance: .; d_gene: TRBD2; j_gene: TRBJ2-7; CDR3nt: TGCGCCAGCCCCGGGACTAGCGCTCCCTACGAGCAGTACTTC; CDR3aa: CASPGTSAPYEQYF
v_gene: TRBV20-1; abundance: few; d_gene: TRBD2; j_gene: TRBJ2-5; CDR3nt: TGCAGTGCTAGAAGAGGGGGGCCTGTGAATAGCGGGAGGTCGGAGACCCAGTACTTC; CDR3aa: CSARRGGPVNSGRSETQYF
v_gene: TRBV6-4; abundance: few; d_gene: .; j_gene: TRBJ2-5; CDR3nt: TGTGCCAGCAGGGCCCCCCAGGCTATCCAAGAGACCCAGTACTTC; CDR3aa: CASRAPQAIQETQYF
v_gene: TRBV7-2; abundance: .; d_gene: .; j_gene: TRBJ2-7; CDR3nt: TGTGCCAGCAGCTTAGAAGGTAGCGTGAGCAGCTCCTACGAGCAGTACTTC; CDR3aa: CASSLEGSVSSSYEQYF